What follows is one T cell receptor beta chain and its context. CDR1 is SGDLS, CDR2 YYNGEE, per germline. Deletions cut 3 bases from V and 2 bases from J, with 12 bases between. The CDR3 is made up of 15 amino acids. A single record per CDR3 protein comes from TCRdb applying MiXCR to the 5' RACE reads. The profile shows approximately 500,000 distinct CDR3 sequences, roughly 26% of them singletons. The data originate from a study of identical twins. A further study also used this sample, focusing on T cells expressing NK-cell markers.

Sample: CD4+ T cells sorted from blood. This receptor was taken from a woman under 30 in good health. The chain has TRBV9 and TRBJ1-5; D perhaps matches TRBD1 (6 bases). The CDR3, as DNA: TGTGCCAGCAGCGCCCTTTCAGGGGGCAATCAGCCCCAGCATTTT. Protein product: CASSALSGGNQPQHF.